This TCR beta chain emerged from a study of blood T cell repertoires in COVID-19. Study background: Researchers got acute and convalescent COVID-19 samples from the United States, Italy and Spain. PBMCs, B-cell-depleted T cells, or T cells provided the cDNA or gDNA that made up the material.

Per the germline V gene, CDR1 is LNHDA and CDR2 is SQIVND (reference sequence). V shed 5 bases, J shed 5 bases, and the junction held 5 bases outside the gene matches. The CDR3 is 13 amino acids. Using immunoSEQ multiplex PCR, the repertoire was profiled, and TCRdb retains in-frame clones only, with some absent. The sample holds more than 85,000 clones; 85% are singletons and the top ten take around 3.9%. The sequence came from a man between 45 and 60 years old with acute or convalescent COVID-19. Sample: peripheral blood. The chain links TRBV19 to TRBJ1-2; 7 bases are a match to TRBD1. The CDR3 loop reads CASSLGTVYGYTF. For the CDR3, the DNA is TGTGCCAGTAGTCTCGGGACAGTATATGGCTACACCTTC.